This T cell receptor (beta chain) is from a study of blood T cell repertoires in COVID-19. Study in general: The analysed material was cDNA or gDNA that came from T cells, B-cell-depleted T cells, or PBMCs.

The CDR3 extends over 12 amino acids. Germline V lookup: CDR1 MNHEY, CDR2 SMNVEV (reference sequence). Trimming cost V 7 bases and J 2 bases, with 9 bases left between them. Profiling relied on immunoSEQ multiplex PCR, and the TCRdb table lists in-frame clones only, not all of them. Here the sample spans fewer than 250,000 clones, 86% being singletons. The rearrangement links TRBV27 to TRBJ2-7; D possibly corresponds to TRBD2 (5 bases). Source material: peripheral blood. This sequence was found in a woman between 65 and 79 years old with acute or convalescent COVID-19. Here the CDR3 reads CASMRTPYEQYF. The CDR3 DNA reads TGTGCCAGCATGAGGACTCCCTACGAGCAGTACTTC.